The clone carrying this TCR beta chain occurred once. Treatment denoted: 19 received Ad26.COV2.S at low or high dose, single or two shots; roughly 5 received placebo; per-sample allocation not given. All samples were drawn on day 63, counting from the first vaccine or placebo injection. The data derive from a study of Ad26.COV2.S vaccination and SARS-CoV-2 variants. On the study more broadly: Administration of Ad26.COV2.S was intramuscular, either once or twice 56 days apart.

Profiling relied on immunoSEQ multiplex PCR, and the TCRdb table lists in-frame clones only, not all of them. The sample holds about 350,000 clones, about 88% seen once. The CDR3 is 15 residues long. Germline trimming cut 0 bases from V and 6 bases from J; bases unmatched to any gene: 8. The germline V gene has CDR1 KGHSH and CDR2 LQKENI. This chain links TRBV18 with TRBJ2-7; 7 bases match TRBD2. This clonotype was obtained from a person aged 18-60 years who received the Ad26.COV2.S COVID-19 vaccine or a placebo. The material was peripheral blood, obtained in a trial of Ad26.COV2.S vaccine versus placebo. The CDR3 DNA follows: TGTGCCAGCTCACCACCTCTTGCGGGGGTACCCGAGCAGTACTTC. Translated, it gives CASSPPLAGVPEQYF.